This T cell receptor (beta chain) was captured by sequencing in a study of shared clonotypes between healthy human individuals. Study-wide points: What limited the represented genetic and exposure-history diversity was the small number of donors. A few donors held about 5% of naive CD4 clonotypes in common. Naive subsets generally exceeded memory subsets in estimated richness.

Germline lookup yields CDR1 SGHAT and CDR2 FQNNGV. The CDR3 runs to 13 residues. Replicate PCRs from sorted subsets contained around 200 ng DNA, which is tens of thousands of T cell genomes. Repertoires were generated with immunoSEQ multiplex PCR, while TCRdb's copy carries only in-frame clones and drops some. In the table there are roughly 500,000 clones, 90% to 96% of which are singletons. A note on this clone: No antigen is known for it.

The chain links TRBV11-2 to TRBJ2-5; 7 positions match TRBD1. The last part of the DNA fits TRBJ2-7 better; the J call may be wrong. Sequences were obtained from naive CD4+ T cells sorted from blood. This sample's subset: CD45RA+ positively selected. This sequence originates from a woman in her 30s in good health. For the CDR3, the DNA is TGTGCCAGCAGCTGGGACAGCTCCTACGAGCAGTACTTC. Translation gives CASSWDSSYEQYF.